One and the same sample provided the 2 T cell receptor gamma chains below, sequenced in a study of γδ T cells in repeated Plasmodium falciparum infection. Vgamma9/Vdelta2+ and Vdelta2-negative gammadelta T cells were flow-sorted from PBMC for bulk sequencing. TCRdb reprocessed the multiplex PCR reads using CATT. This sample has around 24,000 gamma-chain clones, with around 3% found just once. Material for sequencing was gamma-delta T cells from blood. The receptors here all came from a pool of human donors (malaria-infected and uninfected, not separated).

This clone was observed a handful of times. Since a far larger clone is one base different, this is likely a read error. This specimen includes other DNA sequences encoding the same CDR3. The chain combines TRGV4 with TRGJ1 or TRGJ2. Germline matching of the DNA provided the J gene here, since TCRdb leaves it blank. With V trimmed by 0 bases and J by 7 bases, 6 bases remained unmatched. The CDR3 totals 13 residues. Germline V lookup: CDR1 EGSTGY, CDR2 YDSYTSSV. Here the CDR3 reads CATWDGPRYKKLF. The CDR3 coding sequence is TGTGCCACCTGGGATGGGCCCCGGTATAAGAAACTCTTT.

On this clone itself: This is likely an artifact of a read error, given a far larger clone one base away. The sample holds other DNA sequences that translate to the same CDR3. The chain joins TRGV9 to TRGJ1 or TRGJ2. Germline CDR1 and CDR2: GITISATS and ISYDGTV (reference sequence). This CDR3 is 13 amino acids long. DNA for the CDR3: TGTGCCTTGTGGGAGGTGCTTTTACGGAAGAAGCTCTTT. This codes for CALWEVLLRKKLF.